These 18 T cell receptor beta chains originate from one sample sequenced in a study of OX40 agonist ivuxolimab in advanced cancers. Sequenced by immunoSEQ multiplex PCR; TCRdb stores in-frame clones only, minus some. In the table there are roughly 90,000 clones, about 90% of which are singletons. Sequenced here: CD4+ or CD8+ T cells sorted from blood, sampled in a trial of the OX40 agonist ivuxolimab. These receptors all come from an adult with an advanced solid tumor such as melanoma, head and neck, liver or kidney cancer.

V gene TRBV7-9 combines with J gene TRBJ1-5; possibly TRBD1 for D (6 bases). Looked up from germline, CDR1 is SEHNR and CDR2 is FQNEAQ (reference sequence). The V gene lost 6 bases and the J gene lost 4 bases, with 16 bases spanning the gap. This CDR3 has 15 residues. CDR3 coding DNA: TGTGCCAGCAGGGGGGGCGGGACACTGAATCAGCCCCAGCATTTT. Translation: CASRGGGTLNQPQHF.

In regard to this clone: A read error may produce the germline difference seen at one junction end. V is TRBV2 and J is TRBJ1-2; D possibly corresponds to TRBD1 (6 bases). The CDR3 has 16 residues. Germline V CDR1 and CDR2: SNHLY, FYNNEI. CDR3 nucleotides: TGTGCCAGCAGGACCGCCTGGTGGCAGGGGAACTATGGCCACACCTTC. It encodes CASRTAWWQGNYGHTF.

The chain is built from TRBV11-2 and TRBJ2-2; 12 bases are shared with TRBD2. The length of the CDR3 is 18 residues. V shed 2 bases, J shed 3 bases, and the junction held 7 bases outside the gene matches. Germline V gene lookup returns CDR1 SGHAT and CDR2 FQNNGV. CDR3 DNA sequence: TGTGCCAGCAGCTTATTACCACTAGCGGGAGGTGACACCGGGGAGCTGTTTTTT. Amino acid sequence: CASSLLPLAGGDTGELFF.

This clone was counted once. This sequence joins TRBV5-1 and TRBJ1-3; unclear D gene. Germline V gives CDR1 SGHRS, CDR2 YFSETQ. This CDR3 comprises 14 residues. The V gene lost 4 bases and the J gene lost 0 bases, with 8 bases spanning the gap. The CDR3 is CASSVEGSGNTIYF. For the CDR3, the DNA is TGCGCCAGCAGCGTCGAGGGCTCTGGAAACACCATATATTTT. Drawing the rest from reference TRBV5-1 and TRBJ1-3, the complete variable domain is KAGVTQTPRYLIKTRGQQVTLSCSPISGHRSVSWYQQTPGQGLQFLFEYFSETQRNKGNFPGRFSGRQFSNSRSEMNVSTLELGDSALYLCASSVEGSGNTIYFGEGSWLTVV.

This clone was counted once. The chain links TRBV27 to TRBJ2-1; D is perhaps TRBD1 or TRBD2 (6 bases each). The CDR3 runs 15 residues. V was cut by 5 bases and J by 4 bases, with 15 bases left in between. Germline lookup yields CDR1 MNHEY and CDR2 SMNVEV (reference sequence). The CDR3 DNA follows: TGTGCCAGCAGTCAGCAGGGGACTGGTTACAATGAGCAGTTCTTC. Translated, it gives CASSQQGTGYNEQFF.

The chain couples TRBV5-1 to TRBJ1-1; possibly TRBD1 for D (6 bases). Trimming removed 0 bases from V and 1 base from J, with 7 bases in between. This CDR3 spans 14 amino acids. Germline CDR1 and CDR2: SGHRS and YFSETQ. The CDR3 loop reads CASSLGTANTEAFF. CDR3 coding DNA: TGCGCCAGCAGCTTGGGGACAGCGAACACTGAAGCTTTCTTT.

V usage is TRBV19 and J usage is TRBJ2-2; D uncertain. The length of the CDR3 is 13 residues. From germline, CDR1 is LNHDA and CDR2 SQIVND (reference sequence). Between the trimmed V and J ends, which lost 3 bases and 6 bases, there was a span of 8 bases. The CDR3 reads CASSISLAGELFF. The CDR3, as DNA: TGTGCCAGTAGTATCAGCTTGGCCGGGGAGCTGTTTTTT.

V usage is TRBV29-1 and J usage is TRBJ1-4; 7 bases fit TRBD1. Germline V gene data show CDR1 as SQVTM and CDR2 as ANQGSEA. The CDR3 is 13 residues long. J gave up 8 bases and V 3 bases, and 6 bases lay outside the gene matches. The CDR3 DNA sequence: TGCAGCGTTGACGGAGGGGGCCGGGAAAAACTGTTTTTT. Its protein is CSVDGGGREKLFF.

The CDR3 loop is CASRTMNTEAFF. CDR3 nucleotides: TGTGCCAGCAGAACCATGAACACTGAAGCTTTCTTT. This chain uses TRBV6-1 with TRBJ1-1; no clear D. CDR1 MNHNS and CDR2 SASEGT come from the germline V gene. V lost 6 bases to trimming and J lost 0 bases, with 5 bases between them. CDR3 length: 12 amino acids.

V and J are TRBV7-9 and TRBJ1-1; 7 bases fit TRBD1. J lost 8 bases, V lost 2 bases, and 11 bases had no gene match. CDR1 is SEHNR, CDR2 FQNEAQ, per germline (reference sequence). The CDR3 covers 15 residues. The CDR3 region is CASSLRTGTGLEAFF. Written as DNA, the CDR3 is TGTGCCAGCAGCTTAAGGACAGGAACGGGGTTAGAAGCTTTCTTT. The whole variable domain, remainder taken from reference TRBV7-9 and TRBJ1-1, is DTGVSQNPRHKITKRGQNVTFRCDPISEHNRLYWYRQTLGQGPEFLTYFQNEAQLEKSRLLSDRFSAERPKGSFSTLEIQRTEQGDSAMYLCASSLRTGTGLEAFFGQGTRLTVV.

The J gene is TRBJ2-7, the V gene TRBV19, with 9 bases fitting TRBD1. The CDR3 totals 15 residues. Germline trimming cut 3 bases from V and 5 bases from J; bases unmatched to any gene: 8. Germline V lookup: CDR1 LNHDA, CDR2 SQIVND (reference sequence). This CDR3 reads CASSIEQGAYDEQYF. The CDR3 DNA reads as TGTGCCAGTAGTATTGAACAGGGGGCATACGACGAGCAGTACTTC.

The chain has TRBV11-2 and TRBJ1-3; 9 bases match TRBD1. Germline trimming cut 7 bases from V and 0 bases from J; bases unmatched to any gene: 7. Germline V gene lookup returns CDR1 SGHAT and CDR2 FQNNGV. CDR3 length equals 16 residues. In DNA, the CDR3 is TGTGCCAGCACACCGGGACAGGGCCTCTCTGGAAACACCATATATTTT. It is translated as CASTPGQGLSGNTIYF.

The rearrangement joins TRBV27 to TRBJ2-1, with D perhaps matching TRBD1 or TRBD2 (5 bases each). V shed 4 bases and J shed 6 bases, with 10 bases lying between them. CDR1 and CDR2 from the germline V gene are MNHEY and SMNVEV (reference sequence). This CDR3 comprises 13 residues. In DNA form, the CDR3 reads TGTGCCAGCAGTTCCGAGGGGCGCAATGAGCAGTTCTTC. Protein product: CASSSEGRNEQFF.

The chain is built from TRBV9 and TRBJ2-3, with D tentatively TRBD2 (5 bases). The germline gives CDR1 SGDLS, CDR2 YYNGEE. The CDR3 contains 16 residues. Deletions cut 0 bases from V and 0 bases from J, with 11 bases between. DNA for the CDR3: TGTGCCAGCAGCGTAGACGGGCGGGCGAGCACAGATACGCAGTATTTT. Protein sequence: CASSVDGRASTDTQYF.

This chain links TRBV11-3 with TRBJ2-1; 10 bases fit TRBD2. The CDR3 is 17 residues long. Germline trimming cut 0 bases from V and 4 bases from J; bases unmatched to any gene: 6. Germline CDR1 is SGHNT and CDR2 is YENEEA. CDR3 sequence (DNA): TGTGCCAGCAGCTTAGACTCCGGACTAGCGGTTTACAATGAGCAGTTCTTC. It yields the protein CASSLDSGLAVYNEQFF.

The chain recombines TRBV19 with TRBJ1-5, with D possibly TRBD1 on 5 matching bases. This CDR3 comprises 18 residues. CDR1 LNHDA and CDR2 SQIVND come from the germline V gene (reference sequence). Deletions cut 1 base from V and 0 bases from J, with 16 bases between. The CDR3 here is CASSIVLGTSYSNQPQHF. The DNA for the CDR3 is TGTGCCAGTAGTATAGTTTTAGGGACTTCTTATAGCAATCAGCCCCAGCATTTT.

V usage is TRBV18 and J usage is TRBJ2-7; 7 nucleotides agree with TRBD2. Germline loops: CDR1 KGHSH, CDR2 LQKENI. The CDR3 sequence is 15 residues long. The V gene end was trimmed by 1 base and the J gene end by 1 base; junction bases not matched to a gene: 4. This chain's CDR3 is CASSPLAGSSYEQYF. CDR3 DNA: TGTGCCAGCTCACCACTAGCGGGTAGTTCCTACGAGCAGTACTTC.

V gene TRBV10-3 combines with J gene TRBJ2-7, with TRBD1 identical over 7 bases. The germline V gene has CDR1 ENHRY and CDR2 SYGVKD. This CDR3 region has 16 residues. Trimming cost V 4 bases and J 2 bases; bases outside gene matches: 11. The CDR3 loop reads CAISAIRDSDTYEQYF. CDR3 bases: TGTGCCATCAGTGCGATTAGGGACAGCGACACCTACGAGCAGTACTTC.